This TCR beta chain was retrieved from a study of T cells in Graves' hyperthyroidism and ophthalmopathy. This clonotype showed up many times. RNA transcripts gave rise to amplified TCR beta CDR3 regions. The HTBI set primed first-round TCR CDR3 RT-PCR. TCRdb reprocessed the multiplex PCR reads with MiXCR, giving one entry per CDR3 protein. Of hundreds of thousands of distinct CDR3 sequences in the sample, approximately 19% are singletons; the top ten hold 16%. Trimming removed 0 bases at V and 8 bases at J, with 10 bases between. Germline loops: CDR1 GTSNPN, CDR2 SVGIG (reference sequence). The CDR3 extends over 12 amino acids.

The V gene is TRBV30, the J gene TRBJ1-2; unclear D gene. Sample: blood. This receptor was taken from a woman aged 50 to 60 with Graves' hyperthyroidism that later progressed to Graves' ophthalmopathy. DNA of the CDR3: TGTGCCTGGAGTGTCTCTCAGGAGGGCTACACCTTC. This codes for CAWSVSQEGYTF.